These 18 T cell receptor beta chains were all obtained from the same sample, sequenced in a study of blood T cell repertoires in COVID-19. Profiled with immunoSEQ multiplex PCR; TCRdb holds only in-frame clones, not every one. The sample lists approximately 250,000 clones; roughly 91% were seen once. Sequences were obtained from PBMCs or T cells enriched from blood (not recorded which). Receptors were obtained from a woman aged 55-69 years in a cohort exposed to, infected with or recovered from COVID-19 (not recorded which).

The rearrangement links TRBV4-2 to TRBJ2-6; D is uncertain. CDR3 size: 16 residues. V dropped 2 bases and J dropped 0 bases, with 8 bases sitting between them. Germline CDR1 LGHNA, CDR2 YNFKEQ. The CDR3 spells CASSQLTVSGANVLTF. The CDR3 coding sequence is TGTGCCAGCAGCCAATTAACTGTCTCTGGGGCCAACGTCCTGACTTTC.

The CDR3 sequence is CASSLMGGGMEKLFF. The CDR3 DNA reads TGTGCCAGCAGCTTGATGGGGGGAGGAATGGAAAAACTGTTTTTT. The rearrangement uses TRBV5-4 and TRBJ1-4; D is possibly TRBD1 (5 bases). V lost 1 base and J 8 bases, leaving 15 bases between the germline ends. CDR3 length: 15 amino acids. Per germline, CDR1 SGHNT and CDR2 YYREEE (reference sequence).

The rearrangement links TRBV4-1 to TRBJ2-7; 12 positions match TRBD1. Trimming removed 2 bases from V and 6 bases from J; junction bases left unmatched: 5. The CDR3 loop spans 15 amino acids. Germline CDR1 is MGHRA and CDR2 is YSYEKL. The CDR3 reads CASSQPGQGAPEQYF. The CDR3 nucleotides read TGCGCCAGCAGCCAACCGGGACAGGGGGCACCCGAGCAGTACTTC.

The J gene is TRBJ1-3, the V gene TRBV7-9; tentative D call: TRBD1 (5 bases). V was pared by 7 bases and J by 0 bases, with 7 bases between. Germline assignment: CDR1 SEHNR and CDR2 FQNEAQ (reference sequence). The CDR3 loop spans 13 amino acids. The CDR3 coding sequence is TGTGCCAGCAAGGACAACTCTGGAAACACCATATATTTT. It yields the protein CASKDNSGNTIYF. The full variable domain, rest sourced from reference TRBV7-9 and TRBJ1-3, is DTGVSQNPRHKITKRGQNVTFRCDPISEHNRLYWYRQTLGQGPEFLTYFQNEAQLEKSRLLSDRFSAERPKGSFSTLEIQRTEQGDSAMYLCASKDNSGNTIYFGEGSWLTVV.

The chain couples TRBV30 to TRBJ2-7; a possible D gene is TRBD1 (6 bases). The germline gives CDR1 GTSNPN, CDR2 SVGIG (reference sequence). V dropped 3 bases and J dropped 6 bases, with 18 bases sitting between them. The CDR3 has 14 residues. The CDR3 region is CAWSRQGGGSEQYF. The DNA for the CDR3 is TGTGCCTGGAGCCGTCAGGGTGGGGGCAGCGAGCAGTACTTC.

This chain uses TRBV21-1 with TRBJ1-5; TRBD1 is the table's D call, not checked against the DNA. TRBV21-1 is termed a pseudogene. The CDR3 consists of 17 residues. The CDR3 reads CASGKMQGRASNQPQHF. CDR3 nucleotide sequence: TGTGCCAGCGGCAAAATGCAGGGGCGGGCTAGCAATCAGCCCCAGCATTTT.

Notes on this clone: Mismatch with germline at one junction end may stem from a read error. The genes are TRBV7-7 and TRBJ2-7; 8 nucleotides align to TRBD2. This CDR3 region has 17 residues. The germline gives CDR1 SSHAT, CDR2 FNYEAQ (reference sequence). CDR3 region: CASSLGGVAGKFQEQYF. Here the CDR3 DNA reads TGTGCTAGCAGCTTAGGTGGTGTAGCGGGAAAATTTCAAGAGCAGTACTTC.

This chain connects TRBV30 to TRBJ2-3, with 9 nucleotides matching TRBD2. V trimming: 0 bases; J trimming: 2 bases; junction bases outside the gene matches: 3. Looked up from germline, CDR1 is GTSNPN and CDR2 is SVGIG (reference sequence). There are 15 residues in the CDR3. The CDR3 spells CAWSVLAGSTDTQYF. The CDR3 DNA sequence: TGTGCCTGGAGTGTACTAGCGGGTTCCACAGATACGCAGTATTTT.

This chain connects TRBV28 to TRBJ2-1; no clear D. CDR3 length equals 13 residues. Germline lookup yields CDR1 MDHEN and CDR2 SYDVKM. V was shortened by 1 base and J by 10 bases, with 11 bases between the two germline ends. In DNA form, the CDR3 reads TGTGCCAGCAGTTTATACACCTCCCCCGAGCAGTTCTTC. This gives the protein CASSLYTSPEQFF.

V gene TRBV24-1 combines with J gene TRBJ2-1; 8 positions agree with TRBD2. Trimming at V came to 7 bases and at J to 6 bases, leaving 7 bases not matched to a gene. This CDR3 spans 14 amino acids. Germline V gene data show CDR1 as KGHDR and CDR2 as SFDVKD. This CDR3 reads CATRAGVLSNEQFF. The CDR3 nucleotides are TGTGCCACCAGAGCGGGAGTATTATCCAATGAGCAGTTCTTC.

This clone has a single count. The chain joins TRBV7-2 to TRBJ2-7, with unresolved D. Germline CDR1 and CDR2: SGHTA and FQGNSA. The CDR3 runs to 14 residues. Trimming took off 5 bases at V and 1 base at J, with 12 bases between the two ends. The CDR3 nucleotides read TGTGCCAGCAGCCCAGGCGCCCTTTCCTACGAGCAGTACTTC. Protein product: CASSPGALSYEQYF.

This clone was seen a handful of times. V is TRBV3-1 (or the pseudogene TRBV3-2) and J is TRBJ1-3, with D tentatively TRBD1 (6 bases). Trimming cost V 5 bases and J 0 bases, with 8 bases left between them. Per germline, CDR1 LGHDT and CDR2 YNNKEL (reference sequence). The CDR3 extends over 14 amino acids. The CDR3 DNA sequence: TGTGCCAGCAGCGACAGGAGCTCTGGAAACACCATATATTTT. It is translated as CASSDRSSGNTIYF.

V usage is TRBV10-3 and J usage is TRBJ1-2; the D gene is possibly TRBD1 (5 bases). V was pared by 3 bases and J by 6 bases, with 17 bases between. Looked up from germline, CDR1 is ENHRY and CDR2 is SYGVKD. The CDR3 length is 15 residues. CDR3 bases: TGTGCCATCAGTGACCCCATTCAGGGTAGGAATGGCTACACCTTC. It encodes CAISDPIQGRNGYTF.

The chain is built from TRBV28 and TRBJ2-7; TRBD1 is a possible D gene (7 bases). CDR1 and CDR2 from the germline V gene are MDHEN and SYDVKM. This CDR3 comprises 20 residues. V shed 5 bases and J shed 2 bases, with 31 bases lying between them. For the CDR3, the DNA is TGTGCCAGCAGTCCGCGGGGTGGCAGGGGGATAATTTTGGTTCCCTACGAGCAGTACTTC. It encodes CASSPRGGRGIILVPYEQYF.

V and J are TRBV9 and TRBJ1-1, with D possibly TRBD1 on 5 matching bases. The length of the CDR3 is 14 residues. Germline V gene sequence: CDR1 SGDLS, CDR2 YYNGEE. V lost 4 bases and J 1 base, leaving 11 bases between the germline ends. CDR3 sequence: CASSSRAENTEAFF. CDR3 in DNA: TGTGCCAGCAGCTCCAGGGCGGAGAACACTGAAGCTTTCTTT.

V and J are TRBV11-1 and TRBJ1-1; perhaps TRBD1 as D (6 bases). Trimming removed 3 bases from V and 4 bases from J, with 9 bases in between. Germline V gene sequence: CDR1 SGHAT, CDR2 FQDESV (reference sequence). The CDR3 covers 13 residues. In DNA form, the CDR3 reads TGTGCCAGCAGCTTCCAAGGGGGCACTGAAGCTTTCTTT. Amino acids: CASSFQGGTEAFF.

The chain joins TRBV6-5 to TRBJ1-3; 9 positions agree with TRBD1. Germline V CDR1 and CDR2: MNHEY, SVGAGI. V shed 5 bases and J 4 bases; nucleotides not matched to a gene: 3. The CDR3 covers 14 residues. Written as DNA, the CDR3 is TGTGCCAGCAGTCGGGACAGGGAAGGAAACACCATATATTTT. Encoded protein: CASSRDREGNTIYF.

The chain recombines TRBV6-5 with TRBJ2-5, with TRBD2 matching 11 bases. With 4 bases clipped from V and 0 bases from J, the junction kept 4 bases outside the gene matches. The CDR3 runs 16 residues. Germline V lookup: CDR1 MNHEY, CDR2 SVGAGI. CDR3 bases: TGTGCCAGCAGTTCCCGACTAGCGGGAAACCAAGAGACCCAGTACTTC. It yields the protein CASSSRLAGNQETQYF.